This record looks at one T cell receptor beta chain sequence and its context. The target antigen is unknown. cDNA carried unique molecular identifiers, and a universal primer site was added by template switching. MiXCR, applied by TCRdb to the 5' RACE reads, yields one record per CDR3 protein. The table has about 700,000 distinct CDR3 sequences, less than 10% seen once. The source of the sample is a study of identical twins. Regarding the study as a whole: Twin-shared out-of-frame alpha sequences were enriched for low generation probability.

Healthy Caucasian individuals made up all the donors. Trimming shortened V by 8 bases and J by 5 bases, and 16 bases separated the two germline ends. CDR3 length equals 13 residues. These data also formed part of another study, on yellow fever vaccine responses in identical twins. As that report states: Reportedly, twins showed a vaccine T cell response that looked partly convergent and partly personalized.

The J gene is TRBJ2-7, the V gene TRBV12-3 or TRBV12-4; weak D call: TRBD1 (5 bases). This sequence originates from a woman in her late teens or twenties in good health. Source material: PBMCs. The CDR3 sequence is CASLLNKGNEQYF. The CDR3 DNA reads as TGTGCCAGCCTACTCAATAAGGGGAACGAGCAGTACTTC.